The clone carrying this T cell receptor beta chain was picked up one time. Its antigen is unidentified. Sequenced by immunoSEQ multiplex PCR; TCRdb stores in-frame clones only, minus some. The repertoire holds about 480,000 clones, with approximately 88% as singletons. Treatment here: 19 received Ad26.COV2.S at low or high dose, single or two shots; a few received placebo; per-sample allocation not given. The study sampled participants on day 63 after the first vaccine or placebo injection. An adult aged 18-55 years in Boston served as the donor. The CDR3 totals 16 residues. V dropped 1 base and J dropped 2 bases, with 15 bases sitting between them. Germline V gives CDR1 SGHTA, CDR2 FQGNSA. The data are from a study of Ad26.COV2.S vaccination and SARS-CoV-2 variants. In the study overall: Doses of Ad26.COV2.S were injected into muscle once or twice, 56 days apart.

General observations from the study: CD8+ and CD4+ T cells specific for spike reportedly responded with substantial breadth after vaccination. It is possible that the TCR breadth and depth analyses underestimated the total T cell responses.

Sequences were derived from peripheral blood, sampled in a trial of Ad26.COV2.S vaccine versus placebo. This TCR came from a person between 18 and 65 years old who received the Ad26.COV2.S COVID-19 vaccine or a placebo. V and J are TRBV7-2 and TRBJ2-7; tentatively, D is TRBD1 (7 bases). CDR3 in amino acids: CASSLVGGTVAYEQYF. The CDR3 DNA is TGTGCCAGCAGCTTAGTTGGCGGGACAGTAGCCTACGAGCAGTACTTC.